This T cell receptor beta chain was sequenced in a study of blood T cell repertoires in COVID-19. The wider study: The origin of the acute and convalescent COVID-19 samples was the United States, Italy and Spain.

Patients from Seattle were sampled longitudinally, starting during active infection. The V gene end was trimmed by 2 bases and the J gene end by 4 bases; junction bases not matched to a gene: 6. The CDR3 runs to 15 residues. Germline lookup yields CDR1 SEHNR and CDR2 FQNEAQ (reference sequence). Under the authors' procedure: Reference gene primer amplification gave nucleated cell count estimates. Assay: immunoSEQ multiplex PCR; the TCRdb copy retains only in-frame clones and omits some. That table supplies the V and J calls and clone size; D and trimming were determined from the DNA. Altogether roughly 180,000 clones are present, roughly four fifths being singletons, with the ten largest covering approximately 10%.

This TCR derives from a woman aged 40 to 49 with COVID-19, enrolled during active disease. Sequencing input: peripheral blood. The chain links TRBV7-9 to TRBJ1-1, with 8 nucleotides matching TRBD1. CDR3 DNA: TGTGCCAGCAGCTTAAAAAGCACAGGGGGCACTGAAGCTTTCTTT. It is translated as CASSLKSTGGTEAFF.